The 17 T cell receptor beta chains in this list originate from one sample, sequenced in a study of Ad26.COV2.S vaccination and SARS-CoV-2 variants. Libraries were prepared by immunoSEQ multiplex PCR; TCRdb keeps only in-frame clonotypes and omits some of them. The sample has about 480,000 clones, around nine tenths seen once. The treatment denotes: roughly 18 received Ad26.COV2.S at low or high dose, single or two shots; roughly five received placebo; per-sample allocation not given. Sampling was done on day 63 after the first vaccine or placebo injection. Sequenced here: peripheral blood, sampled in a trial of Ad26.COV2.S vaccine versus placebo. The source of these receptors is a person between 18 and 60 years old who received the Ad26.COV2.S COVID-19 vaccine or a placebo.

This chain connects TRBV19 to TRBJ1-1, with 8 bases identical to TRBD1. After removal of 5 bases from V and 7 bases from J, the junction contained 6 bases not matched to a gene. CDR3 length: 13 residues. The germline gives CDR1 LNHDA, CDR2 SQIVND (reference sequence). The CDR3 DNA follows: TGTGCCAGTAGTGTCGACAGGGGTGGTGAAGCTTTCTTT. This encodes CASSVDRGGEAFF. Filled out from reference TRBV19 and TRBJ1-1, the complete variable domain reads DGGITQSPKYLFRKEGQNVTLSCEQNLNHDAMYWYRQDPGQGLRLIYYSQIVNDFQKGDIAEGYSVSREKKESFPLTVTSAQKNPTAFYLCASSVDRGGEAFFGQGTRLTVV.

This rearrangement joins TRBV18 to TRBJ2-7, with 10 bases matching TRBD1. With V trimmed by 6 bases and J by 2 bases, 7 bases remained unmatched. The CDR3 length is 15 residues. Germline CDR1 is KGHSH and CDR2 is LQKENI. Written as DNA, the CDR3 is TGTGCCAGCTCTCTGGGACAGGGGAAAACCTACGAGCAGTACTTC. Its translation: CASSLGQGKTYEQYF.

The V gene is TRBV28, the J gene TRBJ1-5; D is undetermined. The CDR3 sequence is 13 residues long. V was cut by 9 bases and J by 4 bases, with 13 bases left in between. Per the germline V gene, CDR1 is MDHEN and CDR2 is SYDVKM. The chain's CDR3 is CASFSRRNQPQHF. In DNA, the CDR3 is TGTGCCAGTTTCTCCAGAAGAAATCAGCCCCAGCATTTT.

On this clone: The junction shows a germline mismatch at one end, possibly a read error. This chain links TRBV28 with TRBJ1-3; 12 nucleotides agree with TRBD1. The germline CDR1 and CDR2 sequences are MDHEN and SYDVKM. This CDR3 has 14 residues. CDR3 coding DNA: TGTGCCAGCAGCACGAATGAACCGGGACAGGGGGCTCGGTTT. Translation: CASSTNEPGQGARF.

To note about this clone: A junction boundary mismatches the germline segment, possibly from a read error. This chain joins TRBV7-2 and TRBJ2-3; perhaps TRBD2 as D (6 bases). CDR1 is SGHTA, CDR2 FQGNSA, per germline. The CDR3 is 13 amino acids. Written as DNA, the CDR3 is TGTGCCAGCAGCTTCTACGAGGCCGGGACTCAGAATTTT. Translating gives CASSFYEAGTQNF.

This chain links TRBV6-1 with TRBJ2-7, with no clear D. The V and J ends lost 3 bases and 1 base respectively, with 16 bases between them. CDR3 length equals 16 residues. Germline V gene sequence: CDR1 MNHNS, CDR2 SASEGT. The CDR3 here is CASSDPRSSISYEQYF. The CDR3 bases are TGTGCCAGCAGTGATCCCCGCAGCTCGATATCCTACGAGCAGTACTTC.

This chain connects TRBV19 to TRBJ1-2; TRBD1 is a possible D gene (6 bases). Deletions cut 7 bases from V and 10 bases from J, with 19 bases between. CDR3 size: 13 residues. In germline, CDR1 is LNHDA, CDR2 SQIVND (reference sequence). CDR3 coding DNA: TGTGCCAGTACTGACAGGACGGCCGCTTACTACACCTTC. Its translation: CASTDRTAAYYTF. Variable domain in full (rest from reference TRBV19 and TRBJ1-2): DGGITQSPKYLFRKEGQNVTLSCEQNLNHDAMYWYRQDPGQGLRLIYYSQIVNDFQKGDIAEGYSVSREKKESFPLTVTSAQKNPTAFYLCASTDRTAAYYTFGSGTRLTVV.

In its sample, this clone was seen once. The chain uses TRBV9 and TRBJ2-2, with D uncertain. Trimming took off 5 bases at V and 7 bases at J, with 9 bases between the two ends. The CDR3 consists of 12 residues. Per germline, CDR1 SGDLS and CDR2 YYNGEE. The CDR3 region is CASSLVSGELFF. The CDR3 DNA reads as TGTGCCAGCAGTTTGGTAAGCGGGGAGCTGTTTTTT.

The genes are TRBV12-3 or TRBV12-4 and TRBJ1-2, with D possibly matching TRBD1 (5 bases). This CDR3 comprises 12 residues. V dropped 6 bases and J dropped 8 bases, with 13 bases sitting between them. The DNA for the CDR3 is TGTGCCAGCAGCGGACAAACTCGGGGCTACACCTTC. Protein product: CASSGQTRGYTF.

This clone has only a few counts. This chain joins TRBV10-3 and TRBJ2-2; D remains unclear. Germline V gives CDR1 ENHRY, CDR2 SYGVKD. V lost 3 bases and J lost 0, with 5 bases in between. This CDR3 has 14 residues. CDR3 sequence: CAISESPNTGELFF. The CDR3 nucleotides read TGTGCCATCAGTGAAAGCCCGAACACCGGGGAGCTGTTTTTT.

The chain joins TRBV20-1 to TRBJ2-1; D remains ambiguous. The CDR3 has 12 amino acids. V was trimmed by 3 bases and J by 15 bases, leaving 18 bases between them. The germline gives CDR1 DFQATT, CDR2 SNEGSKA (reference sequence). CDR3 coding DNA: TGCAGTGCTAGTTCACAGTTTCTTCTTGCGTTCTTC. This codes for CSASSQFLLAFF.

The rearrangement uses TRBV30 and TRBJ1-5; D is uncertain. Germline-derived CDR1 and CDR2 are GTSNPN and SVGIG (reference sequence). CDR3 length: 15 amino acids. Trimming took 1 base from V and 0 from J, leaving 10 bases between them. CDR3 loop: CAWSGSRYSNQPQHF. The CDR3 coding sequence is TGTGCCTGGAGTGGGTCTCGATATAGCAATCAGCCCCAGCATTTT.

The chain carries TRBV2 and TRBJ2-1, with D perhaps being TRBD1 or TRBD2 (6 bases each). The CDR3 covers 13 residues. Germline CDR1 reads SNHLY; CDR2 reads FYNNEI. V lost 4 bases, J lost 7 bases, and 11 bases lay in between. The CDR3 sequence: CASSGQGTNEQFF. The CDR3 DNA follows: TGTGCCAGCAGTGGGCAGGGGACTAATGAGCAGTTCTTC.

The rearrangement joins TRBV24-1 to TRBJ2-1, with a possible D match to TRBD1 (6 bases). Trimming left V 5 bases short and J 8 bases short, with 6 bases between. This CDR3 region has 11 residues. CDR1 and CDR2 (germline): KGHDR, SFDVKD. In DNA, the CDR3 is TGTGCCACCAGTGCAGGGGATGAGCAGTTCTTC. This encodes CATSAGDEQFF.

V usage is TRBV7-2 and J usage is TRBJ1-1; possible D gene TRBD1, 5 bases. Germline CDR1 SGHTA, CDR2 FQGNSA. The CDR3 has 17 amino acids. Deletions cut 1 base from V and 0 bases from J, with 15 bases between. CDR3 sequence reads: CASSLGSRGRVNTEAFF. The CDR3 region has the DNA TGTGCCAGCAGCTTAGGAAGTCGGGGGAGGGTGAACACTGAAGCTTTCTTT.

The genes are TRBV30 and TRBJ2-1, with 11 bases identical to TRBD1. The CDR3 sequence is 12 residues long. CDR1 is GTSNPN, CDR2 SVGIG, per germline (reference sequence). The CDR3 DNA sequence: TGTGCTCGGGGACAGGGGGGGAATGAGCAGTTCTTC. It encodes CARGQGGNEQFF.

The CDR3 DNA reads TGCAGTGCTCCGAGGGGGGAGGCTTTCTTT. This gives the protein CSAPRGEAFF. The rearrangement uses TRBV20-1 and TRBJ1-1; D is perhaps TRBD1 (6 bases). The germline CDR1 and CDR2 sequences are DFQATT and SNEGSKA (reference sequence). The CDR3 length is 10 residues. V was shortened by 5 bases and J by 11 bases, with 12 bases between the two germline ends.